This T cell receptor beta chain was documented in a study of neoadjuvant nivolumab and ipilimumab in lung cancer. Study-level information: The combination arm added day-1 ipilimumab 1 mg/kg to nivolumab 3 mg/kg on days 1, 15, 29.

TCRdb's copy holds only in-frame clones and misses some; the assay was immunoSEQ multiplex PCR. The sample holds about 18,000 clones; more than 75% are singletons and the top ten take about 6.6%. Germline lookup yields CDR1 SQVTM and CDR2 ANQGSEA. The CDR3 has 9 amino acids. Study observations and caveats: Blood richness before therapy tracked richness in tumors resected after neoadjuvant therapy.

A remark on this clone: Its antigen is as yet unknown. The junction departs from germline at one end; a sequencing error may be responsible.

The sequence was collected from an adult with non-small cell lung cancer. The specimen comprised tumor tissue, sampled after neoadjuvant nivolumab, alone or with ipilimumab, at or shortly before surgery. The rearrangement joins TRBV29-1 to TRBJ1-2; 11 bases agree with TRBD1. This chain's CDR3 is CSVGGQGEF. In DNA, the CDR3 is TGCAGCGTTGGGGGACAGGGGGAGTTC.